Listed below are T cell receptor beta chains from one sample, sequenced in a study of shared clonotypes between healthy human individuals. Sequencing was performed with immunoSEQ multiplex PCR; in TCRdb, only in-frame clones are kept and a portion is missing. The sample consists of roughly 2.5 million clones, around 94% of them appearing once. The sequencing input was naive CD4+ T cells sorted from blood. The receptors were sampled from a man aged 18 to 30 in good health. Both conserved end residues are trimmed from each CDR3. The order of the fields is CDR3 protein, J gene, D gene, V gene, CDR3 length. A D gene is named only where the DNA matches it firmly.

CDR3aa: ASRGADEQY; j_gene: TRBJ2-7; d_gene: .; v_gene: TRBV13; len: 9
CDR3aa: ASSLQENTEAF; j_gene: TRBJ1-1; d_gene: .; v_gene: TRBV6-4; len: 11
CDR3aa: ASSRSGMAYEQY; j_gene: TRBJ2-7; d_gene: .; v_gene: TRBV6-5; len: 12
CDR3aa: ASNSGNTDEQY; j_gene: TRBJ2-7; d_gene: .; v_gene: TRBV5-1; len: 11
CDR3aa: ASSLGTGDGYT; j_gene: TRBJ1-2; d_gene: TRBD1; v_gene: TRBV28; len: 11
CDR3aa: ASSLEEREDTQY; j_gene: TRBJ2-3; d_gene: .; v_gene: TRBV5-1; len: 12
CDR3aa: ASRQGARETQY; j_gene: TRBJ2-5; d_gene: TRBD1; v_gene: TRBV25-1; len: 11
CDR3aa: ASSSPKGQDEQY; j_gene: TRBJ2-7; d_gene: .; v_gene: TRBV5-4; len: 12
CDR3aa: AWSLQGTTEAF; j_gene: TRBJ1-1; d_gene: .; v_gene: TRBV30; len: 11
CDR3aa: ASIRQGGGLASVSEQY; j_gene: TRBJ2-7; d_gene: TRBD2; v_gene: TRBV27; len: 16
CDR3aa: SVGDGNYGYT; j_gene: TRBJ1-2; d_gene: .; v_gene: TRBV29-1; len: 10
CDR3aa: ASSKRIKPGSRGHEQY; j_gene: TRBJ2-7; d_gene: .; v_gene: TRBV21-1; len: 16
CDR3aa: ASSLVGTGSYEQY; j_gene: TRBJ2-7; d_gene: .; v_gene: TRBV7-2; len: 13
CDR3aa: ASSLAGRGLYYEQY; j_gene: TRBJ2-7; d_gene: .; v_gene: TRBV5-1; len: 14
CDR3aa: ASSGLAGGPFNTGELF; j_gene: TRBJ2-2; d_gene: TRBD2; v_gene: TRBV6-1; len: 16
CDR3aa: ASSRAAGKIGETQY; j_gene: TRBJ2-5; d_gene: .; v_gene: TRBV13; len: 14
CDR3aa: ASTPTGQGTYEQY; j_gene: TRBJ2-7; d_gene: TRBD1; v_gene: TRBV6-1; len: 13
CDR3aa: ASSLRGSNQPQH; j_gene: TRBJ1-5; d_gene: .; v_gene: TRBV28; len: 12
CDR3aa: ASSLGNSPLH; j_gene: TRBJ1-6; d_gene: .; v_gene: TRBV5-6; len: 10
CDR3aa: ASSLAAGLAGVVEQF; j_gene: TRBJ2-1; d_gene: TRBD2; v_gene: TRBV7-2; len: 15
CDR3aa: ASSFFENTEAF; j_gene: TRBJ1-1; d_gene: .; v_gene: TRBV11-2; len: 11
CDR3aa: ASSNPGGGVTGELF; j_gene: TRBJ2-2; d_gene: TRBD2; v_gene: TRBV5-4; len: 14
CDR3aa: ASSLENTIY; j_gene: TRBJ1-3; d_gene: .; v_gene: TRBV6-5; len: 9
CDR3aa: ASRTTAYSNQPQH; j_gene: TRBJ1-5; d_gene: .; v_gene: TRBV6-5; len: 13
CDR3aa: AWSPGGSGELF; j_gene: TRBJ2-2; d_gene: TRBD1; v_gene: TRBV30; len: 11
CDR3aa: AWEDRGGHEQY; j_gene: TRBJ2-7; d_gene: TRBD1; v_gene: TRBV30; len: 11
CDR3aa: ARRPRLAGDNEQF; j_gene: TRBJ2-1; d_gene: TRBD2; v_gene: TRBV5-3; len: 13